The clone carrying this T cell receptor (beta chain) has more than one count but fewer than ten. This entry is derived from a study of blood T cell repertoires in COVID-19. Authors' analysis steps: Quantification of nucleated cells was approximated via reference gene primer amplification. The repertoire was sequenced with immunoSEQ multiplex PCR; TCRdb's copy has only in-frame clones and lacks some. The D gene and trimming were derived from the DNA, and the V and J assignments and clone size from that table. The data hold about 140,000 clones, with over 65% observed a single time. CDR3 length equals 14 residues. The V and J ends lost 6 bases and 6 bases, in that order; junction bases with no gene match: 7. In germline, CDR1 is MNHEY, CDR2 SMNVEV (reference sequence).

The chain employs TRBV27 and TRBJ1-2, with TRBD1 identical over 10 bases. This clonotype was obtained from an elderly woman with active or convalescent COVID-19. Sequencing was done on a sample of peripheral blood. The CDR3 coding sequence is TGTGCCAGCAGCCCCGGGACAGGGGAAAATGGCTACACCTTC. Protein product: CASSPGTGENGYTF.